These 20 T cell receptor beta chains were sequenced from one sample in a study of Graves' ophthalmopathy and Graves' hyperthyroidism. Investigators amplified TCR beta CDR3 regions from RNA transcripts. In the first round, RT-PCR was carried out with HTBI primers, and a multiplex PCR formed the second round. MiXCR was run by TCRdb on the multiplex PCR reads, yielding one entry per CDR3 protein. The sample has approximately 700,000 distinct CDR3 sequences, 35% to 50% seen once. Sequencing was performed on peripheral blood. These receptors were obtained from an adult man with Graves' ophthalmopathy.

This clonotype was counted between two and nine times. The CDR3 reads CSVEGTSGGFSEQYF. The CDR3 bases are TGCAGCGTTGAAGGGACTAGCGGGGGGTTTTCCGAGCAGTACTTC. V usage is TRBV29-1 and J usage is TRBJ2-7; 14 bases match TRBD2. V trimming: 1 base; J trimming: 6 bases; junction bases outside the gene matches: 5. Germline CDR1 SQVTM, CDR2 ANQGSEA. This CDR3 spans 15 amino acids.

The rearrangement joins TRBV7-9 to TRBJ1-4, with 12 bases aligning to TRBD2. The DNA end is a closer match to TRBJ2-2, so the J assignment may be wrong. There are 16 residues in the CDR3. Germline V gene data show CDR1 as SEHNR and CDR2 as FQNEAQ (reference sequence). The CDR3 bases are TGTGCCAGCAGCTCTAGCGGGAGGGCAGGGTCCGGGGAGCTGTTTTTT. As protein: CASSSSGRAGSGELFF.

This clonotype was seen many times. The V gene is TRBV29-1, the J gene TRBJ1-6; TRBD1 is a possible D gene (5 bases). The V end lost 8 bases, the J end lost 7 bases, and 18 bases lay between the germline ends. The length of the CDR3 is 14 residues. Germline V gene sequence: CDR1 SQVTM, CDR2 ANQGSEA. CDR3 region: CSTLTPGSNSPLHF. Written as DNA, the CDR3 is TGCAGCACCTTAACCCCAGGGTCCAATTCACCCCTCCACTTT.

The chain is built from TRBV12-3 or TRBV12-4 and TRBJ1-2, with 7 positions matching TRBD1. This CDR3 region has 15 residues. V trimming: 1 base; J trimming: 8 bases; junction bases outside the gene matches: 10. The CDR3 loop reads CASSLGTGGLGGYTF. CDR3 coding DNA: TGTGCCAGCAGTTTAGGGACAGGCGGCCTGGGCGGCTACACCTTC.

This clonotype was seen only a few times. The chain joins TRBV14 to TRBJ1-2; D is unclear. The CDR3 loop spans 16 amino acids. Looked up from germline, CDR1 is SGHDN and CDR2 is FVKESK. V shed 1 base and J shed 4 bases, with 16 bases lying between them. CDR3 in DNA: TGTGCCAGCAGCCAAGTACGCGCATCGGGGAGCTATGGCTACACCTTC. This sequence encodes CASSQVRASGSYGYTF.

The chain employs TRBV20-1 and TRBJ2-7; a weak D match, TRBD1 (6 bases). Germline V lookup: CDR1 DFQATT, CDR2 SNEGSKA (reference sequence). V was pared by 3 bases and J by 0 bases, with 9 bases between. The CDR3 length is 13 residues. The CDR3 nucleotides are TGCAGTGCTAGGGACAGTCCCTCCTACGAGCAGTACTTC. This codes for CSARDSPSYEQYF.

This clonotype has a count of ten or more. The CDR3 DNA sequence: TGTGCCAGCAGCAGAGGGAGCGGGGGGTACCAAGAGACCCAGTACTTC. Translating it yields CASSRGSGGYQETQYF. The V call is TRBV11-2, the J call TRBJ2-5, with 9 bases that match TRBD2. Unmatched junction bases numbered 7, after V lost 5 bases and J lost 0 bases. This CDR3 is 16 amino acids long. Germline assignment: CDR1 SGHAT and CDR2 FQNNGV.

This clonotype occurred once. The chain combines TRBV20-1 with TRBJ1-2, with a tentative D call TRBD1 (5 bases). This CDR3 region has 12 residues. Per the germline V gene, CDR1 is DFQATT and CDR2 is SNEGSKA (reference sequence). The CDR3 here is CGLTENNYGYTF. CDR3 bases: TGCGGTCTGACAGAAAATAACTATGGCTACACCTTC.

The chain uses TRBV20-1 and TRBJ2-3, with D tentatively TRBD1 or TRBD2 (5 bases each). The CDR3 covers 14 residues. V lost 5 bases and J lost 10, with 22 bases in between. CDR1 DFQATT and CDR2 SNEGSKA come from the germline V gene (reference sequence). The CDR3 coding sequence is TGCAGTGCTCTTCTGGGATCAGGGACGGTGGCGCAGTATTTT. It is translated as CSALLGSGTVAQYF.

This clonotype was detected ten times or more. The J gene is TRBJ1-2, the V gene TRBV29-1; D unclear. The CDR3 spans 13 residues. V lost 2 bases to trimming and J lost 6 bases, with 13 bases between them. The germline V gene has CDR1 SQVTM and CDR2 ANQGSEA. CDR3 protein: CSVEIPIRDGYTF. In nucleotides, the CDR3 is TGCAGCGTTGAAATTCCGATCCGGGATGGCTACACCTTC.

This sequence joins TRBV7-6 and TRBJ1-1, with a weak D call TRBD1 (5 bases). V was clipped by 5 bases and J by 7 bases, with 20 bases between them. Germline V gene data show CDR1 as SGHVS and CDR2 as FNYEAQ. This CDR3 contains 15 residues. CDR3 DNA: TGTGCCAGCAGCCCGGATTTGGGGACCTACGGTGAAGCTTTCTTT. It specifies CASSPDLGTYGEAFF.

This clonotype was seen a handful of times. The chain uses TRBV12-3 or TRBV12-4 and TRBJ2-2; perhaps TRBD2 as D (5 bases). Trimming took off 7 bases at V and 8 bases at J, with 8 bases between the two ends. The CDR3 runs to 11 residues. CDR3 bases: TGTGCCAGCACCCCGGGGGGGGAGCTGTTTTTT. This translates into CASTPGGELFF.

This clonotype was detected a few times. The rearrangement links TRBV25-1 to TRBJ2-2; D may be TRBD1 (5 bases). The CDR3 consists of 14 residues. Germline values: CDR1 MGHDK, CDR2 SYGVNS. Trimming took off 6 bases at V and 7 bases at J, with 15 bases between the two ends. The CDR3 sequence is CASSSMVRDGELFF. The CDR3 DNA follows: TGTGCCAGCAGCTCCATGGTCAGGGACGGGGAGCTGTTTTTT.

The table lists this clonotype with a few counts. This chain connects TRBV19 to TRBJ1-4; weak D call: TRBD1 (5 bases). The germline V gene encodes CDR1 LNHDA and CDR2 SQIVND (reference sequence). This CDR3 comprises 15 residues. The V and J ends lost 8 bases and 6 bases respectively, with 19 bases between them. The DNA of the CDR3 is TGTGCCAGTCGGGTCGACAGTACTTGGGATGAAAAACTGTTTTTT. It is translated as CASRVDSTWDEKLFF.

This sequence joins TRBV7-9 and TRBJ2-7; 8 bases map to TRBD1. The germline V gene has CDR1 SEHNR and CDR2 FQNEAQ (reference sequence). V dropped 6 bases and J dropped 2; count of bases not matched to a gene: 6. The CDR3 contains 14 residues. The CDR3 DNA reads as TGTGCCAGCAGTGGACAGGGACCTCCCTACGAGCAGTACTTC. As protein: CASSGQGPPYEQYF.

V is TRBV2 and J is TRBJ2-7; a weak D match, TRBD1 (6 bases). CDR1 and CDR2 from the germline V gene are SNHLY and FYNNEI. CDR3 length: 14 residues. The V gene lost 11 bases and the J gene lost 0 bases, with 17 bases spanning the gap. CDR3 region: CAGITGSSSYEQYF. For the CDR3, the DNA is TGTGCCGGAATAACAGGGAGTAGCTCCTACGAGCAGTACTTC.

A word on this clonotype: At one of its ends the junction is not consistent with the germline gene, which may arise from a read error. The V call is TRBV7-9, the J call TRBJ1-6; TRBD1 matches 9 bases. From germline, CDR1 is SEHNR and CDR2 FQNEAQ (reference sequence). This CDR3 spans 16 amino acids. The CDR3 loop reads CASSQVWDRANSPLHF. CDR3 DNA: TGCGCCAGCAGCCAAGTGTGGGACAGGGCGAATTCACCCCTCCACTTT.

This clonotype occurred many times. The chain recombines TRBV20-1 with TRBJ2-7; no clear D gene. Trimming stripped 5 bases from V and 0 bases from J, with 11 bases between. The CDR3 has 13 amino acids. The germline V gene encodes CDR1 DFQATT and CDR2 SNEGSKA (reference sequence). The DNA for the CDR3 is TGCAGTGCTCTATCGAGCTCCTCCTACGAGCAGTACTTC. It codes for CSALSSSSYEQYF.

The chain combines TRBV25-1 with TRBJ2-2; D is uncertain. This CDR3 region has 12 residues. Germline CDR1 and CDR2: MGHDK and SYGVNS. With 8 bases removed from V and 3 bases from J, the gap between germline ends came to 7 bases. CDR3 loop: CASVVHTGELFF. In nucleotides, the CDR3 is TGTGCCAGCGTGGTCCACACCGGGGAGCTGTTTTTT. Full variable domain (outside the CDR3, taken from reference TRBV25-1 and TRBJ2-2): EADIYQTPRYLVIGTGKKITLECSQTMGHDKMYWYQQDPGMELHLIHYSYGVNSTEKGDLSSESTVSRIRTEHFPLTLESARPSHTSQYLCASVVHTGELFFGEGSRLTVL.

The count of this clonotype is one. The chain uses TRBV19 and TRBJ2-3; 7 bases fit TRBD2. CDR3 length: 14 amino acids. The germline gives CDR1 LNHDA, CDR2 SQIVND (reference sequence). The junction had 14 bases not matched to a gene; V was cut back by 10 bases and J by 7 bases. CDR3 DNA: TGTGCCACCTTGGGCGGGGGTGCACGTAATACGCAGTATTTT. Protein product: CATLGGGARNTQYF.